Below, 29 T cell receptor beta chains from the same sample are listed, as sequenced in a study of blood T cell repertoires in COVID-19. The table came from immunoSEQ multiplex PCR; TCRdb's copy has only in-frame clones and leaves some out. This sample carries about 100,000 clones, around 88% of them seen once, and the ten largest clones take about 5%. Source material: peripheral blood. The receptors here all came from a human donor in a cohort sampled during active COVID-19.

The rearrangement links TRBV2 to TRBJ1-4; possibly TRBD1 for D (5 bases). Per germline, CDR1 SNHLY and CDR2 FYNNEI. This CDR3 is built from 12 residues. Trimming stripped 6 bases from V and 7 bases from J, with 9 bases between. CDR3 DNA sequence: TGTGCCAGCAGCGCCGGGGGTGAAAAACTGTTTTTT. Translation: CASSAGGEKLFF.

This chain uses TRBV6-2 or TRBV6-3 with TRBJ2-1; 13 bases fit TRBD2. Trimming took 5 bases from V and 10 from J; bases not matched to a gene: 14. The CDR3 runs to 17 residues. CDR1 MNHEY and CDR2 SVGEGT come from the germline V gene. CDR3 DNA: TGTGCCAGCAGTATCGGACTAGCGGGAGCCCTTAGGAACGAGCAGTTCTTC. Translation gives CASSIGLAGALRNEQFF.

The chain carries TRBV7-9 and TRBJ2-7; tentatively, D is TRBD1 (5 bases). The germline V gene has CDR1 SEHNR and CDR2 FQNEAQ (reference sequence). The CDR3 totals 14 residues. V was trimmed by 5 bases and J by 5 bases, leaving 16 bases between them. For the CDR3, the DNA is TGTGCCAGCAGCCTAAATAGTGGGGCCCACGAGCAGTACTTC. Its translation is CASSLNSGAHEQYF. Supplemented by reference TRBV7-9 and TRBJ2-7, the full variable domain reads DTGVSQNPRHKITKRGQNVTFRCDPISEHNRLYWYRQTLGQGPEFLTYFQNEAQLEKSRLLSDRFSAERPKGSFSTLEIQRTEQGDSAMYLCASSLNSGAHEQYFGPGTRLTVT.

V gene TRBV4-2 combines with J gene TRBJ2-2, with a possible D match to TRBD2 (6 bases). The CDR3 is 14 amino acids. Germline V gene data show CDR1 as LGHNA and CDR2 as YNFKEQ. The germline V and J ends were trimmed by 3 bases and 8 bases, with 13 bases remaining between them. Here the CDR3 reads CASSHVGSGGELFF. The CDR3 nucleotides are TGTGCCAGCAGCCACGTTGGAAGCGGGGGGGAGCTGTTTTTT.

V is TRBV4-1 and J is TRBJ2-7, with 8 bases identical to TRBD2. The CDR3 spans 18 residues. Germline assignment: CDR1 MGHRA and CDR2 YSYEKL. The J segment lost 1 base and the V segment lost 0 bases, leaving 11 bases of the junction unmatched. For the CDR3, the DNA is TGCGCCAGCAGCCAAGATTTCAGTCGGCAGCGGGAGTCCTACGAGCAGTACTTC. Its protein product is CASSQDFSRQRESYEQYF.

In its sample, this clone was seen once. This chain joins TRBV6-1 and TRBJ2-4; 13 bases are shared with TRBD2. Germline CDR1 is MNHNS and CDR2 is SASEGT. With V trimmed by 1 base and J by 3 bases, 15 bases remained unmatched. There are 21 residues in the CDR3. The CDR3: CASSEEGWGTSGTDFKNIQYF. The CDR3 region has the DNA TGTGCCAGCAGTGAAGAGGGGTGGGGGACTAGCGGGACCGACTTCAAAAACATTCAGTACTTC.

The chain links TRBV5-1 to TRBJ1-2; weak D call: TRBD1 (6 bases). Trimming cost V 1 base and J 5 bases, with 15 bases left between them. CDR3 length equals 15 residues. Germline CDR1 reads SGHRS; CDR2 reads YFSETQ. DNA for the CDR3: TGCGCCAGCAGCTTGTCGTGGGACAAACGATATGGCTACACCTTC. Encoded protein: CASSLSWDKRYGYTF.

V and J are TRBV6-5 and TRBJ2-5; the D gene is possibly TRBD2 (6 bases). The germline V gene encodes CDR1 MNHEY and CDR2 SVGAGI. This CDR3 is 12 amino acids long. The germline V and J ends were trimmed by 11 bases and 4 bases, with 14 bases remaining between them. CDR3 region: CAPVRRGETQYF. The DNA of the CDR3 is TGTGCCCCGGTGAGGAGGGGAGAGACCCAGTACTTC.

In this sample, this clone turned up a few times. The V call is TRBV2, the J call TRBJ1-2, with 7 bases fitting TRBD1. There are 14 residues in the CDR3. Per the germline V gene, CDR1 is SNHLY and CDR2 is FYNNEI. Unmatched junction bases numbered 8, after V lost 6 bases and J lost 4 bases. This CDR3 is CASRNSGTAYGYTF. DNA of the CDR3: TGTGCCAGCAGGAATTCCGGGACAGCCTATGGCTACACCTTC. The full variable domain, completed using reference TRBV2 and TRBJ1-2, is EPEVTQTPSHQVTQMGQEVILRCVPISNHLYFYWYRQILGQKVEFLVSFYNNEISEKSEIFDDQFSVERPDGSNFTLKIRSTKLEDSAMYFCASRNSGTAYGYTFGSGTRLTVV.

V usage is TRBV7-2 and J usage is TRBJ2-5; D is possibly TRBD1 (6 bases). The CDR3 consists of 14 residues. Germline V gene sequence: CDR1 SGHTA, CDR2 FQGNSA. Trimming pared 3 bases from V and 2 bases from J, leaving 10 bases between. This chain's CDR3 is CASSFRTAQETQYF. CDR3 DNA: TGTGCCAGCAGCTTCCGGACAGCTCAAGAGACCCAGTACTTC.

The J gene is TRBJ1-2, the V gene TRBV11-1, with TRBD1 matching over 10 bases. CDR3 size: 14 residues. V shed 6 bases, J shed 4 bases, and the junction held 5 bases outside the gene matches. From germline, CDR1 is SGHAT and CDR2 FQDESV (reference sequence). The CDR3 bases are TGTGCCAGCAGTCACCGGGACAGGGGCTATGGCTACACCTTC. It is translated as CASSHRDRGYGYTF.

This clone was detected once. The chain has TRBV5-1 and TRBJ1-4; D is uncertain. Looked up from germline, CDR1 is SGHRS and CDR2 is YFSETQ. V shed 1 base and J shed 0 bases, with 4 bases lying between them. The CDR3 is made up of 14 amino acids. This CDR3 is CASSLTATNEKLFF. The CDR3 DNA sequence: TGCGCCAGCAGCTTGACTGCAACTAATGAAAAACTGTTTTTT.

This chain uses TRBV2 with TRBJ1-4; TRBD1 might be the D (5 bases). This CDR3 is 15 amino acids long. Germline V gene sequence: CDR1 SNHLY, CDR2 FYNNEI. V was trimmed by 0 bases and J by 5 bases, leaving 10 bases between them. The CDR3 is CASSEAGGWNEKLFF. In DNA, the CDR3 is TGTGCCAGCAGTGAAGCGGGGGGTTGGAATGAAAAACTGTTTTTT.

The chain employs TRBV6-1 and TRBJ2-1, with TRBD2 matching over 8 bases. The V gene end was trimmed by 4 bases and the J gene end by 7 bases; junction bases not matched to a gene: 15. Germline values: CDR1 MNHNS, CDR2 SASEGT. This CDR3 comprises 17 residues. CDR3 loop: CASSASRGAGVGNEQFF. In nucleotides, the CDR3 is TGTGCCAGCAGTGCCTCGCGGGGAGCGGGAGTTGGTAATGAGCAGTTCTTC.

The chain uses TRBV5-1 and TRBJ2-3; the match to TRBD2 covers 13 bases. CDR3 length: 18 residues. Trimming cost V 4 bases and J 4 bases; bases outside gene matches: 12. The V gene's germline CDR1 is SGHRS and CDR2 YFSETQ. The CDR3 bases are TGCGCCAGCAGCCCCGGACTAGCGGGAGTAAGGGCAGCAGATACGCAGTATTTT. Translating gives CASSPGLAGVRAADTQYF.

The chain carries TRBV6-4 and TRBJ2-1, with D unresolved. V was pared by 5 bases and J by 2 bases, with 13 bases between. This CDR3 is 15 amino acids long. The germline V gene encodes CDR1 MRHNA and CDR2 SNTAGT. The CDR3 coding sequence is TGTGCCAGCAGTACCAGCGAGTTAGCCTACAATGAGCAGTTCTTC. Its protein is CASSTSELAYNEQFF.

This clone is a singleton in its sample. J is TRBJ1-6 and V is TRBV27; TRBD1 might be the D (5 bases). The CDR3 length is 16 residues. Germline CDR1 and CDR2: MNHEY and SMNVEV (reference sequence). Trimming pared 0 bases from V and 7 bases from J, leaving 13 bases between. In nucleotides, the CDR3 is TGTGCCAGCAGTTTATCATTCAGGGCTTGGAATTCACCCCTCCACTTT. Translation: CASSLSFRAWNSPLHF.

This sequence joins TRBV12-3 or TRBV12-4 and TRBJ1-4; D is perhaps TRBD1 (6 bases). V dropped 1 base and J dropped 7 bases, with 7 bases sitting between them. The CDR3 consists of 13 residues. CDR3 nucleotide sequence: TGTGCCAGCAGTTTAGACAGGGTTGAAAAACTGTTTTTT. Translated: CASSLDRVEKLFF.

A few counts support this clone. The chain employs TRBV29-1 and TRBJ1-1, with D maybe TRBD1 (5 bases). Germline loops: CDR1 SQVTM, CDR2 ANQGSEA. The CDR3 contains 13 residues. The germline V and J ends were trimmed by 7 bases and 5 bases, with 17 bases remaining between them. The CDR3 reads CSGRDAGGTEAFF. The CDR3, as DNA: TGCAGCGGAAGGGACGCCGGAGGGACTGAAGCTTTCTTT.

The chain has TRBV6-5 and TRBJ1-3; 10 nucleotides line up with TRBD1. V dropped 6 bases and J dropped 2; count of bases not matched to a gene: 1. This CDR3 comprises 14 residues. The germline gives CDR1 MNHEY, CDR2 SVGAGI. The CDR3 DNA reads TGTGCCAGCAGAGGGACAGGGGCTGGAAACACCATATATTTT. Translating it yields CASRGTGAGNTIYF.

The genes are TRBV4-3 and TRBJ1-3; D is ambiguous. The CDR3 is 15 amino acids. Germline V gene sequence: CDR1 LGHNA, CDR2 YSLEER. The V gene lost 1 base and the J gene lost 2 bases, with 9 bases spanning the gap. This CDR3 is CASSQVAGTGNTIYF. The CDR3, as DNA: TGCGCCAGCAGCCAAGTTGCGGGGACTGGAAACACCATATATTTT.

The chain uses TRBV2 and TRBJ1-1, with D perhaps matching TRBD1 (6 bases). In germline, CDR1 is SNHLY, CDR2 FYNNEI. Trimming shortened V by 6 bases and J by 0 bases, and 11 bases separated the two germline ends. The CDR3 covers 14 residues. DNA of the CDR3: TGTGCCAGCAGAGTTCAGGGGTTGAACACTGAAGCTTTCTTT. It specifies CASRVQGLNTEAFF.

The chain joins TRBV2 to TRBJ1-5, with D perhaps TRBD1 (5 bases). The CDR3 loop spans 13 amino acids. CDR1 and CDR2 from the germline V gene are SNHLY and FYNNEI. Trimming shortened V by 10 bases and J by 4 bases, and 14 bases separated the two germline ends. The CDR3 DNA reads as TGTGCCACCCAGCAGGGTCCAAATCAGCCCCAGCATTTT. Translation: CATQQGPNQPQHF. Variable domain in full (rest from reference TRBV2 and TRBJ1-5): EPEVTQTPSHQVTQMGQEVILRCVPISNHLYFYWYRQILGQKVEFLVSFYNNEISEKSEIFDDQFSVERPDGSNFTLKIRSTKLEDSAMYFCATQQGPNQPQHFGDGTRLSIL.

This CDR3 reads CASSQEASSNEQFF. For the CDR3, the DNA is TGTGCCAGCAGCCAAGAGGCTTCTAGCAATGAGCAGTTCTTC. The chain uses TRBV4-2 and TRBJ2-1, with D hard to call. V lost 0 bases and J lost 6, with 9 bases in between. Germline CDR1 reads LGHNA; CDR2 reads YNFKEQ. CDR3 length: 14 residues.

The chain joins TRBV7-2 to TRBJ2-4; perhaps TRBD2 as D (6 bases). The germline V gene encodes CDR1 SGHTA and CDR2 FQGNSA. Trimming shortened V by 6 bases and J by 3 bases, and 18 bases separated the two germline ends. The CDR3 is 16 residues long. In DNA form, the CDR3 reads TGTGCCAGCAGTTTTAGCGGATGGGGCTTCAAAAACATTCAGTACTTC. As protein: CASSFSGWGFKNIQYF.

This chain uses TRBV4-1 with TRBJ2-7, with 7 bases matching TRBD1. In germline, CDR1 is MGHRA, CDR2 YSYEKL. The CDR3 contains 15 residues. V trimming: 4 bases; J trimming: 0 bases; junction bases outside the gene matches: 6. The chain's CDR3 is CASSRGTAASYEQYF. DNA of the CDR3: TGCGCCAGCAGCCGAGGGACAGCCGCCTCCTACGAGCAGTACTTC.

The chain carries TRBV5-6 and TRBJ2-5; 8 bases line up with TRBD1. Germline V gene data show CDR1 as SGHDT and CDR2 as YYEEEE. This CDR3 is built from 15 residues. The trim removed 2 bases at V and 2 bases at J, leaving 5 bases unmatched. This CDR3 is CASSFDRGPQETQYF. In DNA, the CDR3 is TGTGCCAGCAGCTTTGACAGGGGTCCACAAGAGACCCAGTACTTC.

The chain employs TRBV13 and TRBJ2-7; 10 bases fit TRBD2. Germline lookup yields CDR1 PRHDT and CDR2 FYEKMQ (reference sequence). The V and J ends lost 5 bases and 2 bases, in that order; junction bases with no gene match: 9. The CDR3 has 16 amino acids. CDR3 in amino acids: CASSADGAGGTYEQYF. The CDR3 DNA follows: TGTGCCAGCAGCGCCGACGGAGCGGGAGGGACCTACGAGCAGTACTTC.

This chain joins TRBV6-6 and TRBJ2-5, with D maybe TRBD1 (6 bases). CDR1 MNHNY and CDR2 SVGAGI come from the germline V gene (reference sequence). The CDR3 totals 11 residues. Deletions cut 11 bases from V and 5 bases from J, with 12 bases between. This chain's CDR3 is CAEGVGETQYF. CDR3 nucleotides: TGTGCCGAGGGGGTGGGTGAGACCCAGTACTTC.